This TCR beta chain was sequenced in a study of blood T cell repertoires in COVID-19. As for the study in general: Both acute and convalescent COVID-19 samples were obtained from the United States, Italy and Spain. T cells, B-cell-depleted T cells, or PBMCs supplied cDNA or gDNA.

In germline, CDR1 is LNHNV, CDR2 YYDKDF (reference sequence). The CDR3 runs 14 residues. V lost 1 base, J lost 4 bases, and 2 bases stayed unmatched. In the authors' methods: It was from reference gene primer amplification that nucleated cell counts were estimated. This table comes from immunoSEQ multiplex PCR, and its TCRdb copy is limited to in-frame clones, with some not included. From that table come the V and J calls and clone size; the DNA was used to work out D and trimming. The sample consists of around 330,000 clones, about nine tenths of them appearing once. Enrolment of Seattle patients took place during active infection, and they were followed longitudinally.

The chain joins TRBV15 to TRBJ2-3; 7 nucleotides match TRBD1. Sequenced: peripheral blood. The origin of this receptor is a woman aged 25 to 39 with COVID-19, enrolled during active disease. The CDR3 nucleotides read TGTGCCACCAGCAGAGGGGACAGCTCAGATACGCAGTATTTT. Translation gives CATSRGDSSDTQYF.